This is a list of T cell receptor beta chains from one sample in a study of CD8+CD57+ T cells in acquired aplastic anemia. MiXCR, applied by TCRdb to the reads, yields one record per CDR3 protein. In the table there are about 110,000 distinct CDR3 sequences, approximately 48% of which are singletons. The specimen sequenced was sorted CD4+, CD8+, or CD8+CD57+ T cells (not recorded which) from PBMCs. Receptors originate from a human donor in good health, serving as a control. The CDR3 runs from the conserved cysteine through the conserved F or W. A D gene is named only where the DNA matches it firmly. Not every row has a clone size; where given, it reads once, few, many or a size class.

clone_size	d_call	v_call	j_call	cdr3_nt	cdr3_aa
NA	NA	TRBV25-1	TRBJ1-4	TGTGCCAGCAGTGAATGGGTAGGGGGAGGTGAAAAACTGTTTTTT	CASSEWVGGGEKLFF
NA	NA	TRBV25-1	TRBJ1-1	TGTGCCAGCAGTGTGGGGGGCTTCGACGCTGAAGCTTTCTTT	CASSVGGFDAEAFF
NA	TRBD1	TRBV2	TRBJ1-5	TGTGCCAGCAGTGTGGGACAGGACCTCAATCAGCCCCAGCATTTT	CASSVGQDLNQPQHF
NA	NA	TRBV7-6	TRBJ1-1	TGTGCCAGCAGCTTAGGGGAGGGGGGCACTGAAGCTTTCTTT	CASSLGEGGTEAFF
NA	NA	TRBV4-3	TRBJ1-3	TGCGCCAGCAGCCGGGACGGGGGGGGGCTAGGAAACACCATATATTTT	CASSRDGGGLGNTIYF
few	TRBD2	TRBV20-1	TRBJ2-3	TGCAGTGCCGTGAAAGCGGGGGGGGTGACAGATACGCAGTATTTT	CSAVKAGGVTDTQYF
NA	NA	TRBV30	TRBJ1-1	TGTGCCTGGAGTCCACAGTTGACTGAAGCTTTCTTT	CAWSPQLTEAFF
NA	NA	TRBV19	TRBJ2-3	TGTGCCAGTAGTCCCGGGACTGGCACAGATACGCAGTATTTT	CASSPGTGTDTQYF
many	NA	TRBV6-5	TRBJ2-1	TGTGCCAGCAGTTACCCCAGAGATCGGATCTTC	CASSYPRDRIF
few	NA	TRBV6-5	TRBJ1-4	TGTGCCAGCAGTTACGAATTGGCAGGGCAGAATGAAAAACTGTTTTTT	CASSYELAGQNEKLFF
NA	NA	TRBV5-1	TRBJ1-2	TGCGCCAGCAGCTTGGCCGGCTCTGGGCATCTTGGAGGGGGTAACTATGGCTACACCTTC	CASSLAGSGHLGGGNYGYTF
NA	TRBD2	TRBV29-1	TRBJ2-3	TGCAGCGTTGGAGCGGGAGTGGGCACAGATACGCAGTATTTT	CSVGAGVGTDTQYF
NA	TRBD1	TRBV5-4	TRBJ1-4	TGTGCCAGCAGCCTGGGACAGGGGGCCACTAATGAAAAACTGTTTTTT	CASSLGQGATNEKLFF
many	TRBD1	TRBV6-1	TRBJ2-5	TGTGCCAGCAGTCTGAAACCGGGACAGGGGGCAGAGACCCAGTACTTC	CASSLKPGQGAETQYF
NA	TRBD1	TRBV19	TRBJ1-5	TGTGCCAGTAGCCCGACCTGGACAGGGACCCAGCCCCAGCATTTT	CASSPTWTGTQPQHF
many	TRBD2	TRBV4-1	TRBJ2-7	TGCGCCAGCAGCCAAGAGCGGGGGTACTACGAGCAGTACTTC	CASSQERGYYEQYF
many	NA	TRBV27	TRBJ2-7	TGTGCCAGCAGTTTATCCCGGCTGGGACCCTACGAGCAGTACTTC	CASSLSRLGPYEQYF
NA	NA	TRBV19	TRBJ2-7	TGTGCCAGTAAGCCGGGGGCGACATTCTACGAGCAGTACTTC	CASKPGATFYEQYF
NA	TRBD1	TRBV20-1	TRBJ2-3	TGCAGTGCTAGAGTCGGGACAGGGGGGTCTAGCACAGATACGCAGTATTTT	CSARVGTGGSSTDTQYF
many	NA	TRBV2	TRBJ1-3	TGTGCCAGCAGTGTGCGGACTGTAAACACCATATATTTT	CASSVRTVNTIYF
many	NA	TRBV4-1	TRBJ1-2	TGCGCCAGCAGCCAAGGCCTTGCAGGTGGCTACACCTTC	CASSQGLAGGYTF
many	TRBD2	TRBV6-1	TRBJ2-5	TGTGCCAGCAGGGCCGCCTTAACTAGCGCCGAAGAGACCCAGTACTTC	CASRAALTSAEETQYF
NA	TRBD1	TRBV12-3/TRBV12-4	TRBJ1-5	TGTGCCAGCAGCGCCACAGGGGGCACGAATCAGCCCCAGCATTTT	CASSATGGTNQPQHF
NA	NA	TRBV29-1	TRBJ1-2	TGCAGCGGAGGGGATTGGGGCACCGATGGCTACACCTTC	CSGGDWGTDGYTF